The source of this TCR beta chain is a study of CD8 T cells in Susac syndrome. Regarding the study as a whole: It was acknowledged in the study that the number of individuals who were included in its TCR sequencing and HLA analysis was relatively small.

In blood CD8+ and CD4+ T cells, TCR beta underwent sequencing. The multiple sclerosis controls consisted of treatment-naive patients with relapsing-remitting disease, either stable or active. CDR3 length: 13 amino acids. V gave up 2 bases and J gave up 3 bases, with 7 bases separating them. Germline V gene data show CDR1 as ENHRY and CDR2 as SYGVKD. The RNA, 0.5 to 1 ug, was put through reverse transcription using random hexamers. TCRdb passed the immunoSEQ multiplex PCR reads through MiXCR, listing each CDR3 protein once. Of around 300,000 distinct CDR3 sequences listed, roughly 94% were seen once; the top ten hold 0.06% to 0.075%. A note on this clonotype: No antigen is known for it.

This TCR came from a human donor with multiple sclerosis. The genes are TRBV10-3 and TRBJ2-5; the D is unclear. Sequencing input: CD4+ T cells from PBMCs. The CDR3 bases are TGTGCCATCAGTGAGAGGGCCGAAGAGACCCAGTACTTC. As protein: CAISERAEETQYF.